This T cell receptor beta chain was recovered during a study of blood T cell repertoires in COVID-19. Background on the study: The United States, Italy and Spain provided the acute and convalescent COVID-19 samples. PBMCs, B-cell-depleted T cells, or T cells were the source of the cDNA or gDNA that made up the material.

Germline-derived CDR1 and CDR2 are SNHLY and FYNNEI. V shed 8 bases, J shed 3 bases, and the junction held 5 bases outside the gene matches. CDR3 length equals 14 residues. In the source study's methods: Reference gene primer amplification gave estimated nucleated cell counts. This table comes from immunoSEQ multiplex PCR, and its TCRdb copy is limited to in-frame clones, with some not included. V, J and clone size derive from that table, while D and trimming were established from the DNA sequence. This sample has 90,000 to 150,000 clones; around 79% occur once, and the top ten carry around 2.3%. The sample taken for sequencing was peripheral blood. This chain uses TRBV2 with TRBJ1-5, with 9 bases fitting TRBD1. The receptor was isolated from a man aged 45-65 years with acute or convalescent COVID-19. For the CDR3, the DNA is TGTGCCAGCCGACAGGGGGATTACAATCAGCCCCAGCATTTT. Amino acids: CASRQGDYNQPQHF.